Sequencing of this TCR beta chain was carried out in a study of radiation and T cells in renal cell carcinoma (dated by TCRdb to 2018 to 2021). Regarding the complete study: Samples came from a clinical trial, in which primary renal cell carcinomas received 15 Gy stereotactic body radiation therapy followed by nephrectomy 4 weeks later. TCR beta sequencing covered 50 to 55 samples in total, comprising some 25 tumors and roughly 27 peripheral blood samples. Across all 50 or so samples, several million unique CDR3 nucleotide sequences encoding 2,658,974 unique CDR3 amino acid sequences were identified.

The time point label here, explained by the study, means: blood 2 weeks post-SBRT. Read against the paper, the sample's treatment or condition label means: 15 Gy SBRT to primary tumor, nephrectomy 4 weeks later. To track tumor-enriched clonotypes, serial peripheral blood was sampled from radiation-treated patients at baseline and at 2 weeks and 4 weeks after SBRT. Every patient's renal cell carcinoma showed clear cell pathology. The QIAamp DNA Blood Mini Kit (Qiagen) was used to prepare genomic DNA for TCR sequencing. Only samples passing all quality control checks were included in the analyses. V is clipped by 3 bases and J by 6 bases, and the sequence between their germline boundaries is 12 bases long. The CDR3 sequence holds 13 residues, the cysteine and phenylalanine included. Here the CDR3 DNA is all that survives: 39 bases in frame from base 1. Per the germline V gene (reference sequence), SGHNT is the CDR1 and YYREEE is the CDR2.

TCR beta libraries were generated from genomic DNA with the immunoSEQ kit, following the manufacturer's recommendations. For library preparation, a first multiplex PCR was performed with proprietary primers, followed by a second PCR in which unique barcodes were added, and bead cleanups were performed after each round. A kit-provided positive control reaction and a negative control reaction were included in every sample batch. The final libraries were assessed on an Agilent 4200 TapeStation D1000 ScreenTape, pooled by volume, and quantified by qPCR. An Illumina NextSeq500 fitted with a MidOutput 150-cycle cartridge performed the sequencing, running 156 Read1 cycles and 15 Index1 cycles with the kit's custom primers. The pooled library was loaded at 0.9 to 1 pM, with a 20% PhiX control spiked in. As for the original processing: Vendor-processed data were analyzed in R, with a clonotype defined as all T cells sharing the same CDR3 nucleotide sequence. For clone abundance analyses, frequencies were normalized to the 10,000 most abundant clones in each sample. Before analysis, public T cell clones were removed, and these numbered fewer than five per sample on average. A difference in abundance of at least 32-fold between compartments was used to define tumor-enriched and baseline blood-enriched clonotypes. Clonotypes expanded or contracted between blood time points were identified with a beta-binomial differential abundance model. Tumor-blood repertoire similarity was measured with the Baroni-Urbani and Buser coefficient, and group comparisons used two-tailed Wilcoxon tests in R. TCRdb provides this immuneACCESS table in a form limited to in-frame rearrangements. Some clones are lacking; in checked studies, under half of them reflect an unresolved V gene, and why the rest are absent is not known. D and trimming were read from the DNA, whereas the V and J calls and clone size are those reported in that table. The sample table shows some 120,000 clones, and around 89% are seen once. Of the sample, 5% to 6% is held by the ten largest clones.

As regards this clone: Which antigen it targets is not known. No qualities accompany the bases; no much larger clone lies one base away.

Summary of the overall study and its limitations: Because the trial had a single-armed design, the trial could not examine how radiation dose or scheduling affected the TCR repertoire. Dynamics of the blood repertoire were not tracked past 4 weeks after treatment. Top tumor clonotypes rose in blood from baseline to 2 weeks post-radiation, then contracted by 4 weeks, suggesting transient expansion of tumor-resident clones. No pretreatment tumor biopsies were available, so the baseline intratumoral presence of clonotypes could not be determined.

This receptor was identified in a woman in her 70s with renal cell carcinoma. The chain is encoded by TRBV5-4 joined to TRBJ1-1; a confident D gene designation cannot be given. The input for sequencing was blood, taken from a patient whose treatment included radiotherapy and nephrectomy. The DNA sequence is as follows: TGTGCCAGCAGCTGGTCTATTTCCGCTGAAGCTTTCTTT. Protein translation: CASSWSISAEAFF.